The present TCR beta chain was sequenced within a study of STAT3 mutations in large granular lymphocyte leukemia. Study context: Roughly half the longitudinally sequenced T-LGLL patients had canonical STAT3 mutations.

About this clone itself: What it recognizes is unknown.

General observations from the study: Every T-LGLL patient had at least one immunodominant TCRbeta clonotype. In some patients, a small highly pathogenic clone possibly went undetected. No sample exists from the first appearance of each clone. After therapy, about 35% of the 18 patients switched clonotypes, all new clones STAT3 wild type.

Produced via immunoSEQ multiplex PCR; TCRdb's table is partial and in-frame only. There are over a thousand clones in the sample; approximately 49% occur only once, and around 50% lies in the top ten. The CDR3 is made up of 14 amino acids. V was cut by 1 base and J by 2 bases, with 9 bases left in between. CDR1 and CDR2 (germline): MGHRA, YSYEKL. The rearrangement joins TRBV4-1 to TRBJ2-7; D is perhaps TRBD1 (5 bases). This receptor was identified in a male patient aged 50 to 59 with T-cell large granular lymphocyte leukemia. Some clones in this sample may be carry-over from other donors' samples. Material: peripheral blood mononuclear cells. The CDR3 loop reads CASSQGQYTYEQYF. The CDR3, as DNA: TGCGCCAGCAGCCAAGGACAGTATACCTACGAGCAGTACTTC.